This passage covers 5 T cell receptor beta chains from one sample sequenced in a study of tumor-infiltrating lymphocytes in primary liver carcinoma. Co-extraction of both nucleic acids (RNA and DNA) used about 17-31 mg of unsorted bulk tissue. Making TCR beta cDNA involved approximately 520 ng total RNA and a constant-region primer. Three nested multiplex PCR rounds, a slightly modified ARM-PCR method, built the TCR beta libraries. In the first two PCR rounds, TRBV1-TRBV30 forward primers were paired with a C-beta reverse primer, and each round lasted roughly 9 cycles. One entry per CDR3 protein results from TCRdb running MiXCR on the multiplex PCR reads. The table records 90,000 to 100,000 distinct CDR3 sequences, almost 70% of them present only once. Material for sequencing was liver tumor tissue from sampling region 5. Subset indicated: tumor region T5, tumor centre. These receptors all stem from a woman aged 55 to 70 with primary liver carcinoma and hepatitis B virus infection.

This clonotype was counted many times. The CDR3 reads CASSLLVDTQYF. CDR3 nucleotide sequence: TGTGCCAGCAGCTTATTGGTAGATACGCAGTATTTT. The V gene is TRBV7-8, the J gene TRBJ2-3; the D is unclear. V gave up 2 bases and J gave up 5 bases, with 5 bases separating them. Germline lookup yields CDR1 SGHVS and CDR2 FQNEAQ. This CDR3 spans 12 amino acids.

As concerns this clonotype: A read error may produce the germline difference seen at one junction end. The rearrangement links TRBV29-1 to TRBJ2-3; no definite D call. CDR3 size: 17 residues. CDR1 is SQVTM and CDR2 is ANQGSEA in the germline V gene. The CDR3 DNA reads TGCAGCGTTGGGCACACCCCGGACGGAAGCCTCGCAGATACGCAGTGTTTT. Translating gives CSVGHTPDGSLADTQCF.

This clonotype was picked up many times. The rearrangement joins TRBV30 to TRBJ2-5; D may be TRBD1 (5 bases). V lost 1 base and J 9 bases, leaving 18 bases between the germline ends. This CDR3 region has 14 residues. The germline CDR1 and CDR2 sequences are GTSNPN and SVGIG (reference sequence). CDR3 loop: CAWSGGSPKRPQYF. The CDR3 bases are TGTGCCTGGAGTGGGGGCAGCCCCAAGAGACCCCAGTACTTC.

This clonotype turned up a few times. The CDR3 reads CASSVGGYNEQFF. CDR3 nucleotide sequence: TGTGCTAGTAGTGTCGGGGGCTACAATGAGCAGTTCTTC. V and J are TRBV11-3 and TRBJ2-1; possibly TRBD2 for D (6 bases). CDR3 length equals 13 residues. Germline CDR1 is SGHNT and CDR2 is YENEEA.

With respect to this clonotype: The germline gene is not matched at one end of the junction; a read error may be the cause. This chain links TRBV14 with TRBJ2-2, with D tentatively TRBD2 (5 bases). This CDR3 is 16 amino acids long. Looked up from germline, CDR1 is SGHDN and CDR2 is FVKESK. The CDR3 DNA is TGTGCCAGCAGCCAAAAACTCACTGCGAACACCGGGAAGCTGTTTTTT. The encoded protein is CASSQKLTANTGKLFF.